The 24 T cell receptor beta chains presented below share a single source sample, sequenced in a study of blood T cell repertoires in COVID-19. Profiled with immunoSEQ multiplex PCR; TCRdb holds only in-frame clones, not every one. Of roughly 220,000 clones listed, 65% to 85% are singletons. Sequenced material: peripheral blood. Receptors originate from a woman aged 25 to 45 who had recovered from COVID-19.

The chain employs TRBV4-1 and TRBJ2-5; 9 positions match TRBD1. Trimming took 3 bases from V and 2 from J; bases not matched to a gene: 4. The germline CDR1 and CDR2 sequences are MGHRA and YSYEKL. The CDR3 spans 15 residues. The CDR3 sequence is CASSHPGQGQETQYF. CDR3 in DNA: TGCGCCAGCAGCCACCCGGGACAGGGACAAGAGACCCAGTACTTC.

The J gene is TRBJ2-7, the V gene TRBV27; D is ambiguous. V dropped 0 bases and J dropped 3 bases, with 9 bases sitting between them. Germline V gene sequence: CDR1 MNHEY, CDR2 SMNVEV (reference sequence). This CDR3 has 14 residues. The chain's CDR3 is CASSLSGGDYEQYF. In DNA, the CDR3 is TGTGCCAGCAGTTTATCCGGCGGAGACTACGAGCAGTACTTC.

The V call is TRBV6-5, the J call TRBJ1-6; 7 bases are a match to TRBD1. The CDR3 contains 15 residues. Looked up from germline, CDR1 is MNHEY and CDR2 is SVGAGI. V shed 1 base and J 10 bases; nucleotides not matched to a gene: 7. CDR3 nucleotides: TGTGCCAGCAGTTACTGGGGGGACAGTGAATCACCCCTCCACTTT. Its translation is CASSYWGDSESPLHF.

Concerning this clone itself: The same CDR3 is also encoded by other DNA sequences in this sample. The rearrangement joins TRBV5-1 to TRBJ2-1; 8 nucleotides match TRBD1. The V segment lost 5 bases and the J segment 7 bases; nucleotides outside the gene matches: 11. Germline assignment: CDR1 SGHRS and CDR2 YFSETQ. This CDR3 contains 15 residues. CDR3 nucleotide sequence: TGCGCCAGCAGGATGCCGGGACAGGCGATTAATGAGCAGTTCTTC. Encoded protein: CASRMPGQAINEQFF.

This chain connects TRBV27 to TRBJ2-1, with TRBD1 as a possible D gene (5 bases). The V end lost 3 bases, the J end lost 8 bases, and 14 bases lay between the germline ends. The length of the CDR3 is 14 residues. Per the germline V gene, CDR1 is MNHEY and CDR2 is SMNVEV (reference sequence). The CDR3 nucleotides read TGTGCCAGCAGTTTTGGAAGGGGTTTCGATGAGCAGTTCTTC. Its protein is CASSFGRGFDEQFF.

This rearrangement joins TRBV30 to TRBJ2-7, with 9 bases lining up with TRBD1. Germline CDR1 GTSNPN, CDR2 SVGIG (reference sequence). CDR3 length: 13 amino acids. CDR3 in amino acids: CAWEGTGTHEQYF. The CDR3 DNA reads TGTGCATGGGAGGGGACAGGGACACACGAGCAGTACTTC.

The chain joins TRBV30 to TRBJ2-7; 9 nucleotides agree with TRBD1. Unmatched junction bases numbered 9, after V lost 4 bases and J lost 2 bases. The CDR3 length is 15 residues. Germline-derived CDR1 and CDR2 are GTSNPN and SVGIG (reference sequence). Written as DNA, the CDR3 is TGTGCCTGGACTTCGCACGGACAGGGGCCCTACGAGCAGTACTTC. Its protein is CAWTSHGQGPYEQYF.

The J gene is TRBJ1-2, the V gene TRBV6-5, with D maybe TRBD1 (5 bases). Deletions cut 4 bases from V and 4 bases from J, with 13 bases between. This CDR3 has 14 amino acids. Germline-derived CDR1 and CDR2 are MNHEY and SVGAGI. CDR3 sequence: CASSSAGNSYGYTF. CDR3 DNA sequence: TGTGCCAGCAGTTCGGCAGGGAATAGCTATGGCTACACCTTC.

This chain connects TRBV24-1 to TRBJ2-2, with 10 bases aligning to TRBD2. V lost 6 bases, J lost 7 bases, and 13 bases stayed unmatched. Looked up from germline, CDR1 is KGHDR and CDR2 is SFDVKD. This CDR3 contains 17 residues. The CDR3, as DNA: TGTGCCACCAGTCATGGGATAGCGGGAGGTCGAGTCGGGGAGCTGTTTTTT. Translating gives CATSHGIAGGRVGELFF.

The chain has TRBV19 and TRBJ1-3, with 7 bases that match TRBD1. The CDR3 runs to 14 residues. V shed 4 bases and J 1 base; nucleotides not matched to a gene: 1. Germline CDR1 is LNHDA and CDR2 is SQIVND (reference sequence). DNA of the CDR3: TGTGCCAGTAGTACACAGGGGTCTGGAAACACCATATATTTT. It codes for CASSTQGSGNTIYF.

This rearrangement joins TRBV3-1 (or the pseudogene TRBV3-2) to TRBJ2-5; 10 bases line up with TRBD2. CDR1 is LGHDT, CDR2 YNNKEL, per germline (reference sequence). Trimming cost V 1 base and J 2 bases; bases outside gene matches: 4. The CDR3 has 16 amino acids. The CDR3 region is CASSQVRAGGQETQYF. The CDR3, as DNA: TGTGCCAGCAGCCAAGTACGAGCGGGAGGGCAAGAGACCCAGTACTTC.

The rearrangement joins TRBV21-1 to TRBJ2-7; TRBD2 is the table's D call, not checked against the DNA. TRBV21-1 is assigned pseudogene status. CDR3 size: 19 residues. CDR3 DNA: TGTGCCAGCAGCAAACTCGGATCCTGGAGGGCAGGGATTGACTACGAGCAGTACTTC. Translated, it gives CASSKLGSWRAGIDYEQYF.

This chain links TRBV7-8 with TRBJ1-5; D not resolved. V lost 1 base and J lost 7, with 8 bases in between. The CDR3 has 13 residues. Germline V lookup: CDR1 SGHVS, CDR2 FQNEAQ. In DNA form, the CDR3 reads TGTGCCAGCAGCTTAGAGGAGGAACAGCCCCAGCATTTT. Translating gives CASSLEEEQPQHF.

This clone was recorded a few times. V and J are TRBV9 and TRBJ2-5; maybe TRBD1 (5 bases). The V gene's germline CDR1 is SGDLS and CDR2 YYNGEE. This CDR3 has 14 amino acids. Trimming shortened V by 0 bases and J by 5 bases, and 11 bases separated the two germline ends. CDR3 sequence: CASSVGQGWETQYF. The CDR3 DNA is TGTGCCAGCAGCGTAGGGCAGGGCTGGGAGACCCAGTACTTC.

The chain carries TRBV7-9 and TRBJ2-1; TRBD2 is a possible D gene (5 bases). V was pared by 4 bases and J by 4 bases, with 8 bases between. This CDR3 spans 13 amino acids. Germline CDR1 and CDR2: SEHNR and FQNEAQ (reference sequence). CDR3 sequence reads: CASSSGSYNEQFF. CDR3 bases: TGTGCCAGCAGCTCTGGGAGTTACAATGAGCAGTTCTTC.

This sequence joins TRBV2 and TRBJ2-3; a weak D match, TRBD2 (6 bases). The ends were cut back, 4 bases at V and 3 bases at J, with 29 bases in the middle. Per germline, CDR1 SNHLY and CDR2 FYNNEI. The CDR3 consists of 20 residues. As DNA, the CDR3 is TGTGCCAGCAGTGTCGTCAGGTTCCTTAGGAGGGCCAAGAGGACAGATACGCAGTATTTT. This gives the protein CASSVVRFLRRAKRTDTQYF.

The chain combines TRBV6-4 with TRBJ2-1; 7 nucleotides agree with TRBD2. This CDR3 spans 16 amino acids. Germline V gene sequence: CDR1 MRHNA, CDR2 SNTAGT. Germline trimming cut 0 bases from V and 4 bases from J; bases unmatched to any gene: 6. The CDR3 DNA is TGTGCCAGCAGTGACTCTGGGGCTAGCGGATACAATGAGCAGTTCTTC. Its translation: CASSDSGASGYNEQFF.

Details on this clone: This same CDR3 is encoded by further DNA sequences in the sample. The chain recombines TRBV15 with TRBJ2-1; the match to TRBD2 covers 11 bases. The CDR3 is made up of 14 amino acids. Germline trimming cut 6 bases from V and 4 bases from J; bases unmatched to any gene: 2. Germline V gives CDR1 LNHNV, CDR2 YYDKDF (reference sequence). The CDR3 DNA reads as TGTGCCACCAGTGCTAGCGGGAGGTACAATGAGCAGTTCTTC. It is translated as CATSASGRYNEQFF. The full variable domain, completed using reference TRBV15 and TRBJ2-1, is DAMVIQNPRYQVTQFGKPVTLSCSQTLNHNVMYWYQQKSSQAPKLLFHYYDKDFNNEADTPDNFQSRRPNTSFCFLDIRSPGLGDTAMYLCATSASGRYNEQFFGPGTRLTVL.

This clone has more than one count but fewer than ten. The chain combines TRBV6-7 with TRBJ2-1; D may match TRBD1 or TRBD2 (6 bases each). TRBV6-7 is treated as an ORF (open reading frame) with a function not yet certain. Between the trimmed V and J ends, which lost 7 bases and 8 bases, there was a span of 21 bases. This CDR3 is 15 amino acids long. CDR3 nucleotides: TGTGCCAGCACCTACTCGGGGGCCCCACCCCATGAGCAGTTCTTC. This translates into CASTYSGAPPHEQFF.

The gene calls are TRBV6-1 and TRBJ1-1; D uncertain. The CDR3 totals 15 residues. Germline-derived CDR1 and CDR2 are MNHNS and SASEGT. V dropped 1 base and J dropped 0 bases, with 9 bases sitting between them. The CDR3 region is CASSEERVLNTEAFF. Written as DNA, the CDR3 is TGTGCCAGCAGTGAAGAGCGGGTCCTGAACACTGAAGCTTTCTTT.

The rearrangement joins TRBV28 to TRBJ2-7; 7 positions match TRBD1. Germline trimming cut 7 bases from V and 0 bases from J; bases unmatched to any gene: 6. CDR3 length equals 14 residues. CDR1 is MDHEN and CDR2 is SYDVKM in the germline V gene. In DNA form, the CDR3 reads TGTGCCAGCACCCAACAGGGGAGCTCCTACGAGCAGTACTTC. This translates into CASTQQGSSYEQYF.

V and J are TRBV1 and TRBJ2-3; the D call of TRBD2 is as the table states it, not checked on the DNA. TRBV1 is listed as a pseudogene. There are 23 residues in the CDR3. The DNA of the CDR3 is TGCACCAGCAGCCACGACCTCCCGACTAGCGGGAGGAAGGGGCTTGGAGGCACAGATACGCAGTATTTT. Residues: CTSSHDLPTSGRKGLGGTDTQYF.

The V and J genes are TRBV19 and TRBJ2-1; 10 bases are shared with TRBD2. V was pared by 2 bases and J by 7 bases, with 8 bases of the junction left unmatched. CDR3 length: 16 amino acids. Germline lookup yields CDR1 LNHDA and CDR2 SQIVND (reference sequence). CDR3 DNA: TGTGCCAGTAGTATAACGCTGCTAGCGGGAGTAAATGAGCAGTTCTTC. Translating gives CASSITLLAGVNEQFF.

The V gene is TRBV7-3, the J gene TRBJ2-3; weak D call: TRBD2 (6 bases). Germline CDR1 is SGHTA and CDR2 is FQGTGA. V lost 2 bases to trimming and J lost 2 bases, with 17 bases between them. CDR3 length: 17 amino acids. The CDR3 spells CASSLHGGSRTTDTQYF. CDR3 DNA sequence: TGTGCCAGCAGCTTACATGGGGGGAGTCGGACCACAGATACGCAGTATTTT.